The clone carrying this T cell receptor (beta chain) was seen just once. The antigen is undetermined. The protocol was immunoSEQ multiplex PCR, while the TCRdb copy is restricted to in-frame clones and leaves out a portion. The profile shows 80,000 to 100,000 clones, about 92% of them singletons. The sample is drawn from a study of OX40 agonist ivuxolimab in advanced cancers. Blood got drawn at baseline, again on cycle 4 day 1, and then on cycle 7 day 1. General observations from the study: Some nonresponders also had low normalized T-cell clonal expansion.

The CDR3 loop spans 14 amino acids. Trimming cost V 5 bases and J 2 bases; bases outside gene matches: 3. In germline, CDR1 is SGHAT, CDR2 FQNNGV. The rearrangement joins TRBV11-2 to TRBJ2-5, with 9 bases lining up with TRBD1. Sequencing was performed on CD4+ or CD8+ T cells sorted from blood, taken in a trial of the OX40 agonist ivuxolimab. The sequence was collected from an adult with an advanced solid tumor such as melanoma, head and neck, liver or kidney cancer. The CDR3 bases are TGTGCCAGCAGCAAAGGACAGGGGCAAGAGACCCAGTACTTC. Its protein product is CASSKGQGQETQYF.